This TCR beta chain was recovered during a study of blood T cell repertoires in COVID-19. Trimming removed 3 bases at V and 6 bases at J, with 10 bases between. Per the germline V gene, CDR1 is LNHDA and CDR2 is SQIVND (reference sequence). This CDR3 contains 13 residues. The repertoire was sequenced with immunoSEQ multiplex PCR; TCRdb's copy has only in-frame clones and lacks some. This table has fewer than 300,000 clones, roughly 85% appearing once. The receptor was derived from a man in his forties or fifties who had been exposed to COVID-19. V gene TRBV19 combines with J gene TRBJ2-3; D remains unclear. Material for sequencing was PBMCs or T cells enriched from blood (not recorded which). This chain's CDR3 is CASSIRPVDTQYF. The DNA for the CDR3 is TGTGCCAGTAGTATCCGCCCGGTGGATACGCAGTATTTT. The entire variable domain, with the rest obtained from reference TRBV19 and TRBJ2-3, is as follows: DGGITQSPKYLFRKEGQNVTLSCEQNLNHDAMYWYRQDPGQGLRLIYYSQIVNDFQKGDIAEGYSVSREKKESFPLTVTSAQKNPTAFYLCASSIRPVDTQYFGPGTRLTVL.